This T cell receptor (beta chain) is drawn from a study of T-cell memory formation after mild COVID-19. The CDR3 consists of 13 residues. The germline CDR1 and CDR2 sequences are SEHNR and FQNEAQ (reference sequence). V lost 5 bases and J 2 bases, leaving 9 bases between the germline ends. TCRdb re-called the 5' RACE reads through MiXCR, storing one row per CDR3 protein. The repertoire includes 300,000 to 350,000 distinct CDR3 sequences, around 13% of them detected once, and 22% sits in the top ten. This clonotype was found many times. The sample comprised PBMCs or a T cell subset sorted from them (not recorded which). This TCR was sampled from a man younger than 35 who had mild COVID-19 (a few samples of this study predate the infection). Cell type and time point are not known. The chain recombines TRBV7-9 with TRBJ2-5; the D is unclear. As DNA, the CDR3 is TGTGCCAGCAGCATCCGGGCACAAGAGACCCAGTACTTC. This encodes CASSIRAQETQYF.